Listed here are 3 T cell receptor beta chains from one sample, sequenced in a study of blood T cell repertoires in COVID-19. Here immunoSEQ multiplex PCR was the method, and the copy in TCRdb shows in-frame clones only, minus some. The sample includes 330,000 or so clones, roughly 89% of them seen just once. Specimen: peripheral blood. The source is a man aged 30 to 39 with COVID-19, enrolled during active disease.

The chain's CDR3 is CASSVDPGHYSNQPQHF. DNA of the CDR3: TGTGCCAGCAGCGTAGATCCCGGACATTATAGCAATCAGCCCCAGCATTTT. V usage is TRBV9 and J usage is TRBJ1-5; perhaps TRBD1 as D (5 bases). Germline V gene lookup returns CDR1 SGDLS and CDR2 YYNGEE. V lost 0 bases and J 0 bases, leaving 13 bases between the germline ends. This CDR3 contains 17 residues.

The chain recombines TRBV6-2 or TRBV6-3 with TRBJ2-1; 7 bases map to TRBD2. CDR1 MNHEY and CDR2 SVGEGT come from the germline V gene. The CDR3 loop spans 15 amino acids. Trimming took 4 bases from V and 7 from J; bases not matched to a gene: 10. The CDR3 DNA follows: TGTGCCAGCAGTTGGCCCCGGGGACTACTGAATGAGCAGTTCTTC. Translated: CASSWPRGLLNEQFF.

This clone appeared once. In nucleotides, the CDR3 is TGTGCCAGCACACTACGAGGTAGCGGTCACAATGAGCAGTTCTTC. This gives the protein CASTLRGSGHNEQFF. The chain uses TRBV25-1 and TRBJ2-1, with D tentatively TRBD2 (6 bases). The germline V gene has CDR1 MGHDK and CDR2 SYGVNS. CDR3 length: 15 amino acids. V lost 7 bases and J lost 5, with 18 bases in between.